These 30 T cell receptor beta chains were sequenced from one sample in a study of post-analysis software for immune sequencing data. These TCRs' antigens remain unknown. Unique molecular identifiers tagged the TCR beta cDNA libraries. MiXCR, run by TCRdb on the PCR reads, gives a single entry per CDR3 protein. The sample carries roughly 400,000 distinct CDR3 sequences, roughly 38% recorded once. The study, taken as a whole, reports: Five or six TRBV segments, TRBV5-6, TRBV5-1 and TRBV20-1 among them, were found more frequent in patients than controls.

The sequencing input was blood. The source of these receptors is a girl aged 2 to 9 with multiple sclerosis.

The V gene is TRBV10-3, the J gene TRBJ2-5; 9 nucleotides agree with TRBD2. The CDR3 covers 16 residues. Per the germline V gene, CDR1 is ENHRY and CDR2 is SYGVKD. Trimming cost V 2 bases and J 11 bases; bases outside gene matches: 15. CDR3 protein: CAISEEWGLAYNEQYF. The CDR3 DNA reads as TGTGCCATCAGTGAGGAATGGGGACTAGCTTACAATGAGCAGTACTTC.

This sequence joins TRBV20-1 and TRBJ2-1, with 9 bases that match TRBD2. This CDR3 has 14 residues. Germline V CDR1 and CDR2: DFQATT, SNEGSKA (reference sequence). Trimming at V came to 4 bases and at J to 9 bases, leaving 10 bases not matched to a gene. The CDR3 DNA reads TGCAGTGCTATCAGGGCGGGAGGGCAAGGTGAGCAGTTCTTC. It codes for CSAIRAGGQGEQFF.

CDR3 coding DNA: TGCAGCGTTGGGGGACAGGGCGGGAGCGAGCAGTACTTC. This sequence encodes CSVGGQGGSEQYF. The chain is built from TRBV29-1 and TRBJ2-7; 9 bases are a match to TRBD1. The CDR3 is 13 residues long. J lost 6 bases, V lost 4 bases, and 7 bases had no gene match. The germline CDR1 and CDR2 sequences are SQVTM and ANQGSEA.

The chain couples TRBV4-2 to TRBJ2-2; TRBD2 agrees at 7 bases. The CDR3 has 16 amino acids. V shed 3 bases and J 4 bases; nucleotides not matched to a gene: 8. CDR1 and CDR2 from the germline V gene are LGHNA and YNFKEQ. The CDR3 coding sequence is TGTGCCAGCAGCCAGGCGGGCGGGGGAGTCACCGGGGAGCTGTTTTTT. Its protein is CASSQAGGGVTGELFF.

This chain joins TRBV28 and TRBJ2-3, with D unclear. Trimming took 3 bases from V and 7 from J, leaving 17 bases between them. The CDR3 is made up of 15 amino acids. Germline values: CDR1 MDHEN, CDR2 SYDVKM. CDR3 bases: TGTGCCAGCAGTTTTCAGTCAGGAGAGTCCAATACGCAGTATTTT. Translated: CASSFQSGESNTQYF.

V and J are TRBV12-3 or TRBV12-4 and TRBJ2-2, with TRBD1 as a possible D gene (6 bases). V lost 6 bases, J lost 3 bases, and 14 bases lay in between. The CDR3 extends over 15 amino acids. In nucleotides, the CDR3 is TGTGCCAGCAGCCTCGGGACACCCCACACCGGGGAGCTGTTTTTT. Translated: CASSLGTPHTGELFF.

This clonotype was observed once. Its ends do not fully match the called genes, so a read error is possible. The chain employs TRBV7-2 and TRBJ2-7; 15 bases align to TRBD2. CDR3 size: 15 residues. CDR1 and CDR2 from the germline V gene are SGHTA and FQGNSA. CDR3 loop: CASSSPGLAGGEQYF. The CDR3 DNA sequence: TGTGCCAGCAGCTCACCGGGACTAGCGGGAGGCGAGCAATACTTC.

The gene calls are TRBV9 and TRBJ2-7, with unresolved D. Per the germline V gene, CDR1 is SGDLS and CDR2 is YYNGEE. Deletions cut 0 bases from V and 0 bases from J, with 7 bases between. The CDR3 runs to 14 residues. For the CDR3, the DNA is TGTGCCAGCAGCGTAGACTTAAGCTCCTACGAGCAGTACTTC. It codes for CASSVDLSSYEQYF.

The table lists this clonotype with a few counts. This CDR3 is CASSEDDSGQFF. For the CDR3, the DNA is TGTGCCAGCAGTGAAGACGACAGCGGGCAGTTCTTC. The genes are TRBV2 and TRBJ2-1; D possibly matches TRBD1 or TRBD2 (5 bases each). From germline, CDR1 is SNHLY and CDR2 FYNNEI. This CDR3 is built from 12 residues. V lost 1 base to trimming and J lost 12 bases, with 10 bases between them.

This clonotype was detected many times. The V call is TRBV20-1, the J call TRBJ2-7, with 11 bases that match TRBD2. The CDR3 extends over 15 amino acids. Trimming removed 3 bases from V and 2 bases from J; junction bases left unmatched: 6. CDR1 is DFQATT, CDR2 SNEGSKA, per germline (reference sequence). The CDR3 DNA follows: TGCAGTGCTAGGTCCGGGACTAGCGGAGCCTACGAGCAGTACTTC. Its protein product is CSARSGTSGAYEQYF.

The sample holds a few counts of this clonotype. The V and J genes are TRBV12-3 or TRBV12-4 and TRBJ2-3; 7 nucleotides line up with TRBD2. The CDR3 spans 14 residues. The DNA of the CDR3 is TGTGCAGCAGGGCGGGAGAAGTCGTCAGATACGCAGTATTTT. Residues: CAAGREKSSDTQYF.

The V gene is TRBV6-2 or TRBV6-3, the J gene TRBJ2-7; D may be TRBD2 (6 bases). Per germline, CDR1 MNHEY and CDR2 SVGEGT. This CDR3 contains 14 residues. V lost 6 bases and J 2 bases, leaving 14 bases between the germline ends. The CDR3 bases are TGTGCCAGCAGACATGGGACTTCACCCTACGAGCAGTACTTC. Translated: CASRHGTSPYEQYF.

The genes are TRBV29-1 and TRBJ2-5, with 7 bases lining up with TRBD1. This CDR3 has 14 amino acids. The germline V gene has CDR1 SQVTM and CDR2 ANQGSEA. Trimming cost V 1 base and J 8 bases; bases outside gene matches: 10. The CDR3 protein is CSVEVRGRLDTQYF. CDR3 DNA: TGCAGCGTTGAAGTAAGGGGGCGGTTGGATACCCAGTACTTC.

This clonotype is a singleton in its sample. A read error may account for a junction end that differs from germline. The CDR3 here is CASGSSYNSPFHF. The DNA for the CDR3 is TGTGCCAGCGGCAGCTCCTATAATTCACCCTTCCACTTT. The chain links TRBV6-2 or TRBV6-3 to TRBJ1-6; no firm D call. Germline assignment: CDR1 MNHEY and CDR2 SVGEGT. There are 13 residues in the CDR3.

This clonotype showed up just a few times. The rearrangement uses TRBV29-1 and TRBJ2-3; D uncertain. V was pared by 5 bases and J by 2 bases, with 11 bases between. The CDR3 consists of 13 residues. Germline V lookup: CDR1 SQVTM, CDR2 ANQGSEA. The CDR3 DNA is TGCAGCGTTAGGTCCTCTTACACAGATACGCAGTATTTT. This gives the protein CSVRSSYTDTQYF.

The V call is TRBV14, the J call TRBJ2-1, with a weak D call TRBD1 (6 bases). The CDR3 has 14 amino acids. Germline V lookup: CDR1 SGHDN, CDR2 FVKESK. Trimming shortened V by 11 bases and J by 3 bases, and 17 bases separated the two germline ends. The CDR3 reads CAPERAGVYNEQFF. The CDR3 region has the DNA TGTGCCCCCGAAAGGGCAGGGGTCTACAATGAGCAGTTCTTC.

This clonotype was picked up a small number of times. The V and J genes are TRBV4-1 and TRBJ2-1, with TRBD2 matching over 10 bases. CDR3 length equals 17 residues. Germline V gene sequence: CDR1 MGHRA, CDR2 YSYEKL. V lost 1 base, J lost 4 bases, and 7 bases stayed unmatched. DNA of the CDR3: TGCGCCAGCAGCCAAGGTCTAGCGGGAGTTAAATACAATGAGCAGTTCTTC. Protein sequence: CASSQGLAGVKYNEQFF.

The chain is built from TRBV19 and TRBJ1-6; possible D gene TRBD1, 6 bases. V dropped 5 bases and J dropped 7 bases, with 24 bases sitting between them. Germline V gene data show CDR1 as LNHDA and CDR2 as SQIVND (reference sequence). The CDR3 totals 18 residues. The CDR3: CASSRTGTRKFQNSPLHF. DNA for the CDR3: TGTGCCAGTAGTCGTACCGGGACAAGGAAGTTCCAGAATTCACCCCTCCACTTT.

The V call is TRBV20-1, the J call TRBJ1-1; D is ambiguous. Trimming stripped 5 bases from V and 4 bases from J, with 8 bases between. This CDR3 is built from 11 residues. Germline V gives CDR1 DFQATT, CDR2 SNEGSKA (reference sequence). As DNA, the CDR3 is TGCAGTGCTGTACTGAGCACTGAAGCTTTCTTT. As protein: CSAVLSTEAFF.

This sequence joins TRBV5-1 and TRBJ1-1; D is undetermined. Germline CDR1 reads SGHRS; CDR2 reads YFSETQ. The length of the CDR3 is 14 residues. Trimming cost V 1 base and J 2 bases, with 9 bases left between them. CDR3 sequence reads: CASSLFGDNTEAFF. CDR3 DNA sequence: TGCGCCAGCAGCTTGTTTGGGGATAACACTGAAGCTTTCTTT.

For the CDR3, the DNA is TGTGCCAGCAGCAGAGGGGGGGTGAACACTGAAGCTTTCTTT. Translated: CASSRGGVNTEAFF. The chain is built from TRBV6-5 and TRBJ1-1; possible D gene TRBD1, 6 bases. This CDR3 is built from 14 residues. V was trimmed by 6 bases and J by 0 bases, leaving 11 bases between them. CDR1 MNHEY and CDR2 SVGAGI come from the germline V gene.

The rearrangement uses TRBV28 and TRBJ1-5; unclear D gene. Germline assignment: CDR1 MDHEN and CDR2 SYDVKM. The V end lost 3 bases, the J end lost 3 bases, and 6 bases lay between the germline ends. This CDR3 is built from 13 residues. CDR3 sequence (DNA): TGTGCCAGCAGTTTTCGACCCAATCAGCCCCAGCATTTT. This translates into CASSFRPNQPQHF.

This clonotype occurred a few times. V usage is TRBV6-6 and J usage is TRBJ2-1; 9 bases line up with TRBD1. Germline CDR1 and CDR2: MNHNY and SVGAGI (reference sequence). The CDR3 has 16 residues. The ends lost 3 bases at V and 8 bases at J; junction bases unmatched: 11. CDR3 sequence: CASSYPNRGHDYEQFF. As DNA, the CDR3 is TGTGCCAGCAGTTATCCTAACAGGGGGCACGACTATGAGCAGTTCTTC.

The chain joins TRBV10-2 to TRBJ2-3, with 9 nucleotides matching TRBD2. Germline trimming cut 7 bases from V and 0 bases from J; bases unmatched to any gene: 8. CDR1 WSHSY and CDR2 SAAADI come from the germline V gene. CDR3 length: 16 amino acids. Here the CDR3 DNA reads TGCGCCAGCAAGGCGGGGGGGTCCTTCAGCACAGATACGCAGTATTTT. Its protein product is CASKAGGSFSTDTQYF.

This chain uses TRBV10-2 with TRBJ2-3, with D tentatively TRBD2 (6 bases). V was trimmed by 9 bases and J by 5 bases, leaving 18 bases between them. Germline V gene data show CDR1 as WSHSY and CDR2 as SAAADI. This CDR3 region has 14 residues. CDR3 coding DNA: TGCGCCAGTACGGAGGGCGGGTATCTAGATACGCAGTATTTT. This translates into CASTEGGYLDTQYF.

This clonotype has a handful of counts. The chain links TRBV20-1 to TRBJ2-7; 9 positions agree with TRBD2. Germline V gene sequence: CDR1 DFQATT, CDR2 SNEGSKA (reference sequence). The CDR3 runs 13 residues. Trimming cost V 0 bases and J 4 bases; bases outside gene matches: 1. The CDR3 region is CSARDLAGYEQYF. CDR3 DNA sequence: TGCAGTGCTAGAGATCTAGCGGGATACGAGCAGTACTTC.

The V gene is TRBV20-1, the J gene TRBJ2-7, with TRBD2 matching over 8 bases. Germline assignment: CDR1 DFQATT and CDR2 SNEGSKA (reference sequence). The length of the CDR3 is 17 residues. V lost 0 bases to trimming and J lost 6 bases; unmatched junction nucleotides: 16. CDR3 bases: TGCAGTGCTAGAGATTTTGCGGCGGGGGGCCCCCCCCCCGAGCAGTACTTC. This codes for CSARDFAAGGPPPEQYF.

This clonotype was recorded a few times. The chain has TRBV28 and TRBJ2-7, with TRBD2 identical over 7 bases. In germline, CDR1 is MDHEN, CDR2 SYDVKM. This CDR3 is built from 16 residues. Trimming at V came to 0 bases and at J to 4 bases, leaving 9 bases not matched to a gene. The CDR3 loop is CASSLWASGESYEQYF. The CDR3 coding sequence is TGTGCCAGCAGTTTATGGGCCAGCGGGGAGTCGTACGAGCAGTACTTC.

The chain uses TRBV5-6 and TRBJ1-3, with unresolved D. The germline V and J ends were trimmed by 0 bases and 4 bases, with 11 bases remaining between them. Germline V gives CDR1 SGHDT, CDR2 YYEEEE. The CDR3 extends over 15 amino acids. CDR3 amino acids: CASSLAGRLGNTIYF. CDR3 nucleotides: TGTGCCAGCAGCTTGGCCGGCAGATTAGGAAACACCATATATTTT.

J is TRBJ1-1 and V is TRBV9, with D uncertain. Trimming stripped 0 bases from V and 4 bases from J, with 7 bases between. Germline V gene data show CDR1 as SGDLS and CDR2 as YYNGEE. The CDR3 covers 13 residues. The CDR3 bases are TGTGCCAGCAGCGTAGTTCCGGGCACTGAAGCTTTCTTT. Protein sequence: CASSVVPGTEAFF.